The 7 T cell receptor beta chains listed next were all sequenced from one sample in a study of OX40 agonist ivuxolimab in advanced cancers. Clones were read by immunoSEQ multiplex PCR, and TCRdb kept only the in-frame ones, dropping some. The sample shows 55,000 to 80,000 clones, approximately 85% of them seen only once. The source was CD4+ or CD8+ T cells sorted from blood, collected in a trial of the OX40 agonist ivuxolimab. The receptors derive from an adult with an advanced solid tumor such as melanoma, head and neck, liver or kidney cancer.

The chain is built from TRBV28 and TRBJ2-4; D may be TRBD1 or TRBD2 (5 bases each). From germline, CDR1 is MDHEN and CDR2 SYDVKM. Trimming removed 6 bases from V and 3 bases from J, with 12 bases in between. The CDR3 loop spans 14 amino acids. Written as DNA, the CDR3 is TGTGCCAGCAGCTCCGGGGCGCACAAAAACATTCAGTACTTC. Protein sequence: CASSSGAHKNIQYF.

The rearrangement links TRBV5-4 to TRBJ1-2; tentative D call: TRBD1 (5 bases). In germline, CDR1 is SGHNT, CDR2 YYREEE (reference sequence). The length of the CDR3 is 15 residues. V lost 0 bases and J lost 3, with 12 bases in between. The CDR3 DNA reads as TGTGCCAGCAGCTTGGGTGGCCAGGGCGACTATGGCTACACCTTC. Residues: CASSLGGQGDYGYTF.

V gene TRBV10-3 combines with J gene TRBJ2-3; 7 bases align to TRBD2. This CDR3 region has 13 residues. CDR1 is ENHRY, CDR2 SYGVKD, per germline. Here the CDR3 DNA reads TGTTCCGCAACTAGCGAGCTCACAGATACGCAGTATTTT. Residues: CSATSELTDTQYF.

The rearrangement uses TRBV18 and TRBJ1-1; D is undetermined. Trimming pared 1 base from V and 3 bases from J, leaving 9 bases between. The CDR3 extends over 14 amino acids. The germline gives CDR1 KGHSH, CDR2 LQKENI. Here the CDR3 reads CASSPQQVDTEAFF. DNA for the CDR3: TGTGCCAGCTCACCACAACAAGTGGACACTGAAGCTTTCTTT.

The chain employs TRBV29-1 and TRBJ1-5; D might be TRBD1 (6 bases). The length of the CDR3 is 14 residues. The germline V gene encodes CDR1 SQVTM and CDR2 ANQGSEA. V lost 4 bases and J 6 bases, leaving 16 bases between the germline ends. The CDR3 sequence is CSVGEGGIFQPQHF. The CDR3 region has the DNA TGCAGCGTTGGGGAGGGGGGGATATTTCAGCCCCAGCATTTT.

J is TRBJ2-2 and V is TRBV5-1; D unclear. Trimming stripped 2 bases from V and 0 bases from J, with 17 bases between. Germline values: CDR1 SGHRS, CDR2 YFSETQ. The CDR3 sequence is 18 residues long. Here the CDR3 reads CASSFPPGGPANTGELFF. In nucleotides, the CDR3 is TGCGCCAGCAGCTTTCCCCCAGGTGGGCCGGCGAACACCGGGGAGCTGTTTTTT.

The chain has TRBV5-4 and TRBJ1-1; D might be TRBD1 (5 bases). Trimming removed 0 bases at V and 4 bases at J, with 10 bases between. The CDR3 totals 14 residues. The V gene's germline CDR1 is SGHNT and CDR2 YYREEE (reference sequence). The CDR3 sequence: CASSLVRGGTEAFF. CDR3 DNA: TGTGCCAGCAGCTTGGTTAGGGGCGGCACTGAAGCTTTCTTT.